This T cell receptor beta chain was identified during a study of cytomegalovirus exposure and HLA in healthy donors. Study-level information: Falling in the Caucasian-associated ancestry cluster were roughly 86% of under 450 genotyped donors.

13 Jbeta primers and 60 Vbeta primers were used for the PCR. Some clones are missing from TCRdb's copy, which holds only in-frame ones; the method was immunoSEQ multiplex PCR. The sample yields 85,000 to 120,000 clones, roughly 80% seen once. Study-level points and caveats: V segments that were indistinguishable, TRBV6-2 and TRBV6-3 among them, were omitted from analysis.

Concerning this clone: Its antigen is unidentified.

CDR1 is SGHRS and CDR2 is YFSETQ in the germline V gene. Trimming removed 4 bases from V and 5 bases from J, with 19 bases in between. The CDR3 is 16 amino acids. Sequenced input: PBMCs. This sequence joins TRBV5-1 and TRBJ2-1; TRBD2 might be the D (6 bases). The origin of this receptor is a male donor in good health and CMV-seropositive. CDR3 region: CASSPAQLAVNNEQFF. The CDR3 region has the DNA TGCGCCAGCAGCCCTGCACAACTAGCAGTTAACAATGAGCAGTTCTTC.